A single TCR beta chain is shown here with its context. Antigen specificity is unknown. Each TCR beta cDNA library carried unique molecular identifiers. T cells, about 0.95 to 11 million of them, yielded some 540,000 cDNA molecules. Using its own MiXCR run on the PCR reads, TCRdb lists one record per CDR3 protein. The sample includes roughly 700,000 distinct CDR3 sequences, just under 30% seen only once; the top ten take roughly 0.57%. These data belong to a study of post-analysis software for immune sequencing data. Study context: There were relapsing-remitting, secondary progressive and progressive-relapsing multiple sclerosis among the disease courses included.

Study observations and caveats: Significantly lower normalized Chao1 diversity was found in patients with multiple sclerosis relative to controls. F measure clustering grouped samples strongly by preparation batch.

The TCR originated in a girl under 18 with multiple sclerosis. Material for sequencing was blood.

The CDR3 loop is CSARNRDRPTGELFF. Written as DNA, the CDR3 is TGCAGCGCCAGAAACCGGGACAGACCCACCGGGGAGCTGTTTTTT. The chain couples TRBV29-1 to TRBJ2-2, with 7 bases fitting TRBD1. Germline-derived CDR1 and CDR2 are SQVTM and ANQGSEA. The CDR3 totals 15 residues. V shed 7 bases, J shed 4 bases, and the junction held 12 bases outside the gene matches.